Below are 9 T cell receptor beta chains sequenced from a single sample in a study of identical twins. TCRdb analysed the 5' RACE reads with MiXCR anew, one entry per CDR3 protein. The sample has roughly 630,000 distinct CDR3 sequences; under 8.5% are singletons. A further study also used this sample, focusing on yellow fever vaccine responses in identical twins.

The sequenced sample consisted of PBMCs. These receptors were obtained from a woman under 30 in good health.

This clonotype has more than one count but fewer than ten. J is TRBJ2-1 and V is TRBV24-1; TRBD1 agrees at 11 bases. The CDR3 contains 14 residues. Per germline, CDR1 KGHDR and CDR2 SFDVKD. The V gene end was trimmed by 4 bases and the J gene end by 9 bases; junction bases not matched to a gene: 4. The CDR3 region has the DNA TGTGCCACCAGTGACCCCGGGACAGGGGGTGAGCAGTTCTTC. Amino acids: CATSDPGTGGEQFF.

CDR3 loop: CSARNRAGGYEQYV. In DNA form, the CDR3 reads TGCAGTGCTAGAAATCGGGCGGGCGGCTACGAGCAGTACGTC. V is TRBV20-1 and J is TRBJ2-7, with D maybe TRBD2 (5 bases). Germline lookup yields CDR1 DFQATT and CDR2 SNEGSKA (reference sequence). V was cut by 2 bases and J by 3 bases, with 14 bases left in between. The CDR3 consists of 14 residues.

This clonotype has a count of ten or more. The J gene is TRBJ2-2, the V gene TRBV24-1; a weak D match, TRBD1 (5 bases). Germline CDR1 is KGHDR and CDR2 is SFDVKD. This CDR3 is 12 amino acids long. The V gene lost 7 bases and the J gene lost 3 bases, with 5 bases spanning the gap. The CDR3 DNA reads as TGTGCCACCAGGACAGACACCGGGGAGCTGTTTTTT. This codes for CATRTDTGELFF.

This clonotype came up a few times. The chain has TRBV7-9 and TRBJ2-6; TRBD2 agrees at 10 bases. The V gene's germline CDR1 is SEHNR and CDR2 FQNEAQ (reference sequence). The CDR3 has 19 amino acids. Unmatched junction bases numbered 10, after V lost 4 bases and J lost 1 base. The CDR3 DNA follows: TGTGCCAGCAGCTCGGGACTAGCGACGCAAGGTTCTGGGGCCAACGTCCTGACTTTC. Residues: CASSSGLATQGSGANVLTF.

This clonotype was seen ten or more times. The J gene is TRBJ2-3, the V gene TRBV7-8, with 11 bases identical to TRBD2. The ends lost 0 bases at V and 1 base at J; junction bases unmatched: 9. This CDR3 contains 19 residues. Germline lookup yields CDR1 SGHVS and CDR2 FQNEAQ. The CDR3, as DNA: TGTGCCAGCAGCTTAGCACCAAGGACTAGCGGGTTGGGCACAGATACGCAGTATTTT. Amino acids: CASSLAPRTSGLGTDTQYF. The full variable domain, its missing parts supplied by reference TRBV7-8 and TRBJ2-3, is GAGVSQSPRYKVAKRGQDVALRCDPISGHVSLFWYQQALGQGPEFLTYFQNEAQLDKSGLPSDRFFAERPEGSVSTLKIQRTQQEDSAVYLCASSLAPRTSGLGTDTQYFGPGTRLTVL.

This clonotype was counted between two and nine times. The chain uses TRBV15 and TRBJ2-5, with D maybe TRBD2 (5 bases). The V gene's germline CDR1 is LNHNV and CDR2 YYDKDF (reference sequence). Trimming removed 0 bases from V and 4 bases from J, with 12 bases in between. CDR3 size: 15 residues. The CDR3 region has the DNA TGTGCCACCAGCAGAGATCTTAAAGGAGGAGAGACCCAGTACTTC. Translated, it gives CATSRDLKGGETQYF.

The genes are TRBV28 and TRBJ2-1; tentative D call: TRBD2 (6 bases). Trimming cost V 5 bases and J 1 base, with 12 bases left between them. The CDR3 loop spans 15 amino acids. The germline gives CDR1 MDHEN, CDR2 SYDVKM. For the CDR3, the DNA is TGTGCCAGCAGTCCCCCGGCGGGATCCTACAATGAGCAGTTCTTC. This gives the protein CASSPPAGSYNEQFF.

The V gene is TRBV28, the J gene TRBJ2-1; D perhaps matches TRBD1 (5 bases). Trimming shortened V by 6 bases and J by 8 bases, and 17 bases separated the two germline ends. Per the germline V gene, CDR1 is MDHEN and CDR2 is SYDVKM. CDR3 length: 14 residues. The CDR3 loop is CASRAQVTWDEQFF. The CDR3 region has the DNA TGTGCCAGCAGAGCACAGGTTACCTGGGATGAGCAGTTCTTC.

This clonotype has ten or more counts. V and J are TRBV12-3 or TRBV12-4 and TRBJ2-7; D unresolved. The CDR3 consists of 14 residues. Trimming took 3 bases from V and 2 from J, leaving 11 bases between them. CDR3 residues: CASSFIQMPYEQYF. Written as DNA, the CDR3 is TGTGCCAGCAGTTTTATCCAAATGCCCTACGAGCAGTACTTC.